The 28 T cell receptor beta chains reported below all come from one sample, sequenced in a study of OX40 agonist ivuxolimab in advanced cancers. The library was obtained by the immunoSEQ multiplex PCR assay. TCRdb limited this immuneACCESS table to in-frame rearrangements with V and J called. A share of clones is missing; checked studies link under half to unresolved V genes, and the rest is unexplained. Recorded for this sample are tens of thousands of clones; around four fifths of them occurred a single time. The ten top clones hold approximately 26% of the sample. The starting material was CD4+ or CD8+ T cells sorted from blood, obtained in a trial of the OX40 agonist ivuxolimab. The receptors here all came from an adult with an advanced solid tumor such as melanoma, head and neck, liver or kidney cancer.

V is TRBV27 and J is TRBJ1-1; TRBD1 is a possible D gene (5 bases). The CDR3 runs to 15 residues. Looked up from germline, CDR1 is MNHEY and CDR2 is SMNVEV (reference sequence). V was clipped by 2 bases and J by 2 bases, with 12 bases between them. CDR3 nucleotides: TGTGCCAGCAGTTTAGTAGCCAGGGAAAACACTGAAGCTTTCTTT. Protein sequence: CASSLVARENTEAFF.

This chain joins TRBV19 and TRBJ1-5; no clear D gene. Between the trimmed V and J ends, which lost 3 bases and 7 bases, there was a span of 13 bases. The CDR3 covers 14 residues. Germline CDR1 LNHDA, CDR2 SQIVND (reference sequence). The CDR3 loop reads CASSMVPILQPQHF. CDR3 nucleotide sequence: TGTGCCAGTAGTATGGTTCCAATCCTCCAGCCCCAGCATTTT.

The CDR3 DNA follows: TGTGCCAGCAGTGACTCCGGGGGCGGAACAGATACGCAGTATTTT. Protein: CASSDSGGGTDTQYF. The chain couples TRBV6-4 to TRBJ2-3, with D perhaps given as TRBD1 or TRBD2 (6 bases each). This CDR3 contains 15 residues. Trimming removed 0 bases at V and 3 bases at J, with 10 bases between. The germline V gene encodes CDR1 MRHNA and CDR2 SNTAGT.

CDR3 protein: CASSGGGYTGELFF. The CDR3 bases are TGTGCCAGCAGTGGAGGGGGTTACACCGGGGAGCTGTTTTTT. This chain joins TRBV2 and TRBJ2-2; weak D call: TRBD1 (6 bases). Trimming left V 4 bases short and J 3 bases short, with 9 bases between. Germline V gene lookup returns CDR1 SNHLY and CDR2 FYNNEI. CDR3 length: 14 residues.

CDR3 in amino acids: CSAGRDEQFF. DNA of the CDR3: TGCAGCGCGGGGAGGGATGAGCAGTTCTTC. The rearrangement uses TRBV29-1 and TRBJ2-1, with 7 bases that match TRBD2. The germline gives CDR1 SQVTM, CDR2 ANQGSEA. The CDR3 consists of 10 residues. V was clipped by 7 bases and J by 8 bases; unmatched bases: 2.

Many counts were recorded for this clone. The gene calls are TRBV7-3 and TRBJ2-1, with unresolved D. There are 14 residues in the CDR3. Germline V CDR1 and CDR2: SGHTA, FQGTGA. Trimming removed 3 bases from V and 4 bases from J, with 10 bases in between. CDR3 sequence (DNA): TGTGCCAGCAGCTTGACTCCAGGATACAATGAGCAGTTCTTC. This codes for CASSLTPGYNEQFF.

The chain has TRBV14 and TRBJ2-7, with D possibly being TRBD1 (5 bases). The CDR3 length is 16 residues. V lost 0 bases, J lost 2 bases, and 14 bases lay in between. Per germline, CDR1 SGHDN and CDR2 FVKESK. CDR3 coding DNA: TGTGCCAGCAGCCAAGATCGAACTGGGGCGACCTACGAGCAGTACTTC. Translating gives CASSQDRTGATYEQYF. The whole variable domain, remainder taken from reference TRBV14 and TRBJ2-7, is EAGVTQFPSHSVIEKGQTVTLRCDPISGHDNLYWYRRVMGKEIKFLLHFVKESKQDESGMPNNRFLAERTGGTYSTLKVQPAELEDSGVYFCASSQDRTGATYEQYFGPGTRLTVT.

This chain connects TRBV6-1 to TRBJ2-3; 9 nucleotides agree with TRBD1. CDR3 length: 14 residues. The ends lost 7 bases at V and 1 base at J; junction bases unmatched: 3. Germline V CDR1 and CDR2: MNHNS, SASEGT. The CDR3 DNA reads as TGTGCCAGCATCAACAGGGGGCGCACAGATACGCAGTATTTT. This translates into CASINRGRTDTQYF.

The chain is built from TRBV9 and TRBJ2-1; D is ambiguous. V lost 1 base to trimming and J lost 8 bases, with 4 bases between them. The CDR3 covers 11 residues. Germline V gene data show CDR1 as SGDLS and CDR2 as YYNGEE. This chain's CDR3 is CASSVTDEQFF. CDR3 DNA: TGTGCCAGCAGCGTAACGGATGAGCAGTTCTTC.

This sequence joins TRBV21-1 and TRBJ2-7; the D segment call TRBD1 is taken from the table without a DNA check. TRBV21-1 is tagged as a pseudogene. CDR3 length: 19 residues. For the CDR3, the DNA is TGTGCCAGCAGCAAAGAAAAACTTTTGAGGACAGGGCCGGACTACGAGCAGTACTTC. Its translation: CASSKEKLLRTGPDYEQYF.

This clone appeared a single time. The chain couples TRBV13 to TRBJ2-3, with 10 bases lining up with TRBD2. This CDR3 region has 18 residues. Germline V gives CDR1 PRHDT, CDR2 FYEKMQ (reference sequence). Germline trimming cut 8 bases from V and 0 bases from J; bases unmatched to any gene: 14. CDR3 sequence: CASFNRGTSVTSTDTQYF. The CDR3 bases are TGTGCCAGCTTTAATCGTGGGACTAGCGTTACTAGCACAGATACGCAGTATTTT. The full variable domain, rest sourced from reference TRBV13 and TRBJ2-3, is AAGVIQSPRHLIKEKRETATLKCYPIPRHDTVYWYQQGPGQDPQFLISFYEKMQSDKGSIPDRFSAQQFSDYHSELNMSSLELGDSALYFCASFNRGTSVTSTDTQYFGPGTRLTVL.

The chain carries TRBV6-5 and TRBJ1-2, with 10 bases that match TRBD1. Germline loops: CDR1 MNHEY, CDR2 SVGAGI. CDR3 length: 11 amino acids. V shed 10 bases and J 5 bases; nucleotides not matched to a gene: 1. In DNA, the CDR3 is TGTGCCACGGGACAGGGGTATGGCTACACCTTC. It yields the protein CATGQGYGYTF.

The J gene is TRBJ1-1, the V gene TRBV29-1; D ambiguous. The length of the CDR3 is 12 residues. With 6 bases removed from V and 1 base from J, the gap between germline ends came to 9 bases. Germline CDR1 SQVTM, CDR2 ANQGSEA. The DNA for the CDR3 is TGCAGCGTGCGGCCGGGGAACACTGAAGCTTTCTTT. Translating gives CSVRPGNTEAFF. The whole variable domain, filled in from reference TRBV29-1 and TRBJ1-1, reads SAVISQKPSRDICQRGTSLTIQCQVDSQVTMMFWYRQQPGQSLTLIATANQGSEATYESGFVIDKFPISRPNLTFSTLTVSNMSPEDSSIYLCSVRPGNTEAFFGQGTRLTVV.

J is TRBJ2-5 and V is TRBV9, with D perhaps TRBD1 or TRBD2 (6 bases each). The CDR3 has 15 amino acids. The V end was cut by 6 bases, the J end by 2 bases, with 17 bases between. Germline V lookup: CDR1 SGDLS, CDR2 YYNGEE. CDR3 amino acids: CASTEGGTTQETQYF. The CDR3 bases are TGTGCCAGCACCGAGGGGGGAACGACACAAGAGACCCAGTACTTC.

The chain uses TRBV25-1 and TRBJ2-3, with a possible D match to TRBD2 (5 bases). From germline, CDR1 is MGHDK and CDR2 SYGVNS. The length of the CDR3 is 15 residues. The V gene lost 1 base and the J gene lost 0 bases, with 8 bases spanning the gap. CDR3 protein: CASSEFGGSTDTQYF. The CDR3 bases are TGTGCCAGCAGTGAATTCGGCGGGAGCACAGATACGCAGTATTTT.

Written as DNA, the CDR3 is TGTGCCAGCAGTTTGGACAGCAGAGGTACTGAAGCTTTCTTT. Its translation: CASSLDSRGTEAFF. The chain employs TRBV27 and TRBJ1-1; maybe TRBD1 (6 bases). The CDR3 is 14 residues long. Germline loops: CDR1 MNHEY, CDR2 SMNVEV (reference sequence). V dropped 3 bases and J dropped 5 bases, with 13 bases sitting between them.

The gene calls are TRBV4-1 and TRBJ1-5; D call uncertain. The CDR3 covers 14 residues. Germline assignment: CDR1 MGHRA and CDR2 YSYEKL. Trimming pared 0 bases from V and 5 bases from J, leaving 8 bases between. The CDR3 region has the DNA TGCGCCAGCAGCCAAGACTTGGGTTATCAGCCCCAGCATTTT. Its translation is CASSQDLGYQPQHF.

V and J are TRBV10-3 and TRBJ2-7, with a weak D call TRBD1 (5 bases). From germline, CDR1 is ENHRY and CDR2 SYGVKD. The CDR3 has 13 residues. The V end lost 0 bases, the J end lost 2 bases, and 5 bases lay between the germline ends. CDR3 amino acids: CAISESGPYEQYF. In DNA, the CDR3 is TGTGCCATCAGTGAGTCGGGGCCCTACGAGCAGTACTTC.

This chain joins TRBV5-6 and TRBJ1-1; D gene uncertain. Trimming cost V 0 bases and J 6 bases, with 15 bases left between them. Germline lookup yields CDR1 SGHDT and CDR2 YYEEEE. The CDR3 sequence is 15 residues long. CDR3 region: CASSLAGIRRAEAFF. The CDR3 DNA reads as TGTGCCAGCAGCTTGGCCGGGATTCGGAGGGCTGAAGCTTTCTTT.

The chain uses TRBV4-1 and TRBJ1-3, with D unresolved. Trimming left V 1 base short and J 1 base short, with 11 bases between. Germline assignment: CDR1 MGHRA and CDR2 YSYEKL. The CDR3 sequence is 16 residues long. As DNA, the CDR3 is TGCGCCAGCAGCCAAGGGGTGTACACTTCTGGAAACACCATATATTTT. Encoded protein: CASSQGVYTSGNTIYF.

The rearrangement joins TRBV27 to TRBJ1-5; D gene ambiguous. The V gene's germline CDR1 is MNHEY and CDR2 SMNVEV (reference sequence). This CDR3 is built from 14 residues. Trimming pared 4 bases from V and 7 bases from J, leaving 14 bases between. The CDR3: CASSSLTEGQPQHF. The DNA of the CDR3 is TGTGCCAGCAGTTCGCTGACGGAGGGACAGCCCCAGCATTTT.

This clone is termed medium-sized. This chain joins TRBV6-1 and TRBJ1-4; D remains ambiguous. The CDR3 is 14 residues long. Trimming removed 5 bases from V and 3 bases from J, with 10 bases in between. Per germline, CDR1 MNHNS and CDR2 SASEGT. The CDR3 DNA follows: TGTGCCAGCAGTCAACAACGTGCTAATGAAAAACTGTTTTTT. Its translation: CASSQQRANEKLFF.

This sequence joins TRBV4-3 and TRBJ1-1, with D maybe TRBD1 (6 bases). V gave up 6 bases and J gave up 6 bases, with 17 bases separating them. Germline CDR1 is LGHNA and CDR2 is YSLEER. The CDR3 extends over 14 amino acids. The CDR3 loop reads CASSMDRDQAEAFF. The CDR3 bases are TGCGCCAGCAGTATGGACAGAGATCAAGCTGAAGCTTTCTTT.

The chain uses TRBV5-6 and TRBJ2-7; D possibly corresponds to TRBD1 (6 bases). This CDR3 is built from 13 residues. Between the trimmed V and J ends, which lost 4 bases and 1 base, there was a span of 9 bases. Germline assignment: CDR1 SGHDT and CDR2 YYEEEE. In DNA, the CDR3 is TGTGCCAGCAGCGGGGGACAATCCTACGAGCAGTACTTC. Its protein is CASSGGQSYEQYF. The whole variable domain, filled in from reference TRBV5-6 and TRBJ2-7, reads DAGVTQSPTHLIKTRGQQVTLRCSPKSGHDTVSWYQQALGQGPQFIFQYYEEEERQRGNFPDRFSGHQFPNYSSELNVNALLLGDSALYLCASSGGQSYEQYFGPGTRLTVT.

This clone is medium-sized (0.01 to 0.1%). V usage is TRBV6-5 and J usage is TRBJ1-5, with TRBD1 matching 10 bases. In germline, CDR1 is MNHEY, CDR2 SVGAGI. The CDR3 runs to 14 residues. V lost 5 bases to trimming and J lost 5 bases; unmatched junction nucleotides: 3. DNA of the CDR3: TGTGCCAGCAGTATGACAGGGGGCGATCAGCCCCAGCATTTT. This sequence encodes CASSMTGGDQPQHF.

This chain links TRBV5-1 with TRBJ1-1; no clear D. The CDR3 totals 12 residues. Trimming removed 3 bases at V and 5 bases at J, with 8 bases between. CDR1 is SGHRS, CDR2 YFSETQ, per germline. CDR3 nucleotides: TGCGCCAGCAGCTCGGGTGTTACTGAAGCTTTCTTT. Amino acid sequence: CASSSGVTEAFF.

This chain connects TRBV6-5 to TRBJ1-1; 7 bases align to TRBD1. With V trimmed by 3 bases and J by 5 bases, 3 bases remained unmatched. The germline V gene has CDR1 MNHEY and CDR2 SVGAGI. This CDR3 comprises 13 residues. This CDR3 is CASSYGTATEAFF. The CDR3 coding sequence is TGTGCCAGCAGTTATGGGACAGCGACTGAAGCTTTCTTT.

The CDR3 spells CASLARGPGNQPQHF. The CDR3 DNA is TGTGCCAGCCTAGCCAGGGGGCCTGGCAATCAGCCCCAGCATTTT. The chain joins TRBV28 to TRBJ1-5; 8 bases are a match to TRBD1. The CDR3 has 15 residues. V trimming: 8 bases; J trimming: 2 bases; junction bases outside the gene matches: 8. Germline-derived CDR1 and CDR2 are MDHEN and SYDVKM.